A selection of T cell receptor beta chains follows, all from one sample in a study of T cell responses to AZD1222 COVID-19 vaccine. Produced via immunoSEQ multiplex PCR; TCRdb's table is partial and in-frame only. Of more than 95,000 clones in the sample, around 90% were seen once. Source: peripheral blood, taken on day 0 of AZD1222 vaccination. The origin of the receptors is an adult in good health. CDR3s include the opening cysteine and the closing phenylalanine or tryptophan. Fields, in order: V gene, CDR3 length, clone size, D gene, J gene, CDR3 protein, CDR3 DNA. The D gene is left open where the match is weak. A row's size may be missing; if present it is once, few, many or a size class.

>TRBV9|16|once|TRBD2|TRBJ2-3
CASSMSGSVSADTQYF
TGTGCCAGCAGCATGAGCGGGAGTGTTAGCGCAGATACGCAGTATTTT
>TRBV5-8|15|once|.|TRBJ2-2
CASSLFSFVTGELFF
TGTGCCAGCAGCTTGTTTAGCTTCGTCACCGGGGAGCTGTTTTTT
>TRBV19|12|.|.|TRBJ2-5
CASSIAGETQYF
TGTGCCAGTAGTATAGCAGGAGAGACCCAGTACTTC
>TRBV6-5|15|.|TRBD2|TRBJ2-1
CASSQTSGRAGEQFF
TGTGCCAGCAGTCAAACTAGCGGGAGGGCCGGGGAGCAGTTCTTC
>TRBV5-4|16|.|.|TRBJ2-2
CASRKSRTTDTGELFF
TGTGCCAGCAGGAAGTCTAGGACCACGGACACCGGGGAGCTGTTTTTT
>TRBV3-1/TRBV3-2|11|.|.|TRBJ2-7
CASSLGYEQYF
TGTGCCAGCAGCCTCGGCTACGAGCAGTACTTC
>TRBV28|14|.|TRBD2|TRBJ2-7
CASSPGLAAYEQYF
TGTGCCAGCAGTCCGGGACTAGCAGCCTACGAGCAGTACTTC
>TRBV19|14|.|.|TRBJ1-1
CASSVGLENTEAFF
TGTGCCAGTAGTGTGGGCCTCGAGAACACTGAAGCTTTCTTT
>TRBV7-9|17|medium-sized|.|TRBJ1-3
CASSPPERVISGNTIYF
TGTGCCAGCAGCCCCCCAGAGCGCGTGATCTCTGGAAACACCATATATTTT
>TRBV15|15|few|TRBD1|TRBJ1-1
CATSRVGQGYTEAFF
TGTGCCACCAGCAGAGTGGGACAGGGGTACACTGAAGCTTTCTTT
>TRBV7-2|13|.|.|TRBJ1-1
CASSLERRAEAFF
TGTGCCAGCAGCTTAGAGAGGAGGGCTGAAGCTTTCTTT
>TRBV28|14|.|.|TRBJ1-5
CASSLGGSNQPQHF
TGTGCCAGCAGTTTAGGGGGTAGCAATCAGCCCCAGCATTTT
>TRBV27|14|.|.|TRBJ2-7
CASSPTGYPYEQYF
TGTGCCAGCAGTCCAACAGGGTACCCCTACGAGCAGTACTTC
>TRBV6-5|13|.|.|TRBJ1-4
CAVWGDTNEKLFF
TGTGCCGTCTGGGGAGATACTAATGAAAAACTGTTTTTT
>TRBV5-1|13|.|.|TRBJ1-6
CASSLMVNSPLHF
TGCGCCAGCAGCTTGATGGTAAATTCACCCCTCCACTTT
>TRBV3-1/TRBV3-2|13|.|.|TRBJ2-1
CASSQLDYNEQFF
TGTGCCAGCAGCCAATTAGATTACAATGAGCAGTTCTTC
>TRBV9|18|.|TRBD2|TRBJ2-3
CASSPFPRLAGVADTQYF
TGTGCCAGCAGCCCCTTCCCCCGGCTAGCGGGAGTCGCAGATACGCAGTATTTT
>TRBV11-2|18|.|.|TRBJ1-3
CASSSARPGLHSGNTIYF
TGTGCCAGCAGCTCGGCCCGGCCAGGATTACACTCTGGAAACACCATATATTTT
>TRBV3-1/TRBV3-2|15|.|TRBD1|TRBJ1-2
CASSPGTGFRYGYTF
TGTGCCAGCAGCCCCGGGACAGGGTTTCGCTATGGCTACACCTTC
>TRBV28|14|.|.|TRBJ1-1
CASSGSAMNTEAFF
TGTGCCAGCAGTGGGTCGGCCATGAACACTGAAGCTTTCTTT
>TRBV7-9|15|.|TRBD1|TRBJ1-4
CASSLVQGAGEKLFF
TGTGCCAGCAGCTTAGTCCAGGGGGCCGGGGAAAAACTGTTTTTT
>TRBV7-6|14|.|.|TRBJ2-1
CASSRGQHLNEQFF
TGTGCCAGCAGCCGAGGACAGCATCTTAATGAGCAGTTCTTC
>TRBV3-1/TRBV3-2|14|.|TRBD1|TRBJ1-5
CASSLGQGNQPQHF
TGTGCCAGCAGCCTGGGACAGGGCAATCAGCCCCAGCATTTT
>TRBV30|13|.|TRBD2|TRBJ2-5
CAWSRREPETQYF
TGTGCCTGGAGTCGGCGGGAGCCCGAGACCCAGTACTTC
>TRBV5-1|17|.|TRBD1|TRBJ2-6
CASSGGQVNSGANVLTF
TGCGCCAGCAGCGGTGGACAGGTGAACTCTGGGGCCAACGTCCTGACTTTC
>TRBV2|13|.|.|TRBJ2-5
CASSRGLQETQYF
TGTGCCAGCAGTCGGGGGCTACAAGAGACCCAGTACTTC
>TRBV5-1|15|.|.|TRBJ2-7
CASSLNTGDSYEQYF
TGCGCCAGCAGCTTGAACACAGGTGATTCCTACGAGCAGTACTTC
>TRBV6-5|16|.|TRBD1|TRBJ1-1
CASSYDTLTGGAEAFF
TGTGCCAGCAGTTACGACACCCTGACAGGGGGCGCTGAAGCTTTCTTT
>TRBV7-2|15|.|.|TRBJ2-3
CASSFRGYSTDTQYF
TGTGCCAGCAGCTTCAGGGGCTATAGCACAGATACGCAGTATTTT
>TRBV5-4|14|.|TRBD1|TRBJ1-2
CASTTKTGGYGYTF
TGTGCCAGCACCACAAAGACAGGGGGCTACGGCTACACCTTC
>TRBV7-7|15|.|TRBD2|TRBJ2-2
CASSPGLAGTGELFF
TGTGCCAGCAGCCCCGGACTAGCGGGAACCGGGGAGCTGTTTTTT
>TRBV7-2|15|.|.|TRBJ2-2
CASGRGTVNTGELFF
TGTGCCAGCGGGAGAGGGACGGTGAACACCGGGGAGCTGTTTTTT
>TRBV20-1|10|.|.|TRBJ2-5
CSAVQETQYF
TGCAGTGCTGTCCAGGAGACCCAGTACTTC
>TRBV7-9|14|few|.|TRBJ2-1
CASRSGTLRNEQFF
TGTGCCAGCAGATCCGGGACTCTGAGGAATGAGCAGTTCTTC
>TRBV30|15|.|TRBD2|TRBJ2-3
CAWSVGSGRGDTQYF
TGTGCCTGGAGTGTAGGGAGCGGGAGAGGAGATACGCAGTATTTT
>TRBV28|16|.|.|TRBJ1-1
CASSFILLVPHTEAFF
TGTGCCAGCAGTTTCATCCTACTAGTCCCCCACACTGAAGCTTTCTTT
>TRBV7-4|14|.|TRBD2|TRBJ2-1
CASIIKSLAGEQFF
TGTGCCAGCATTATAAAAAGTCTAGCGGGAGAGCAGTTCTTC
>TRBV6-5|13|.|TRBD1|TRBJ1-5
CASSLQGGQPQHF
TGTGCCAGCAGCTTACAGGGGGGTCAGCCCCAGCATTTT
>TRBV12-3/TRBV12-4|13|.|TRBD1|TRBJ2-2
CAGGQGGAGELFF
TGTGCCGGGGGACAGGGGGGTGCCGGGGAGCTGTTTTTT
>TRBV10-3|13|.|.|TRBJ2-2
CAIMVWGTGELFF
TGTGCCATCATGGTCTGGGGAACCGGGGAGCTGTTTTTT
>TRBV28|16|.|.|TRBJ1-5
CASSLPRAGSNQPQHF
TGTGCCAGCAGTCTCCCCCGTGCAGGGAGCAATCAGCCCCAGCATTTT
>TRBV5-6|16|.|.|TRBJ2-6
CASSSSFYSGANVLTF
TGTGCCAGCAGCTCATCTTTTTACTCTGGGGCCAACGTCCTGACTTTC
>TRBV2|17|.|TRBD1|TRBJ1-1
CASSEGRTGVFRAEAFF
TGTGCCAGCAGTGAAGGCCGGACAGGTGTTTTTCGCGCTGAAGCTTTCTTT
>TRBV13|14|.|.|TRBJ2-7
CASSLRGGWYEQYF
TGTGCCAGCAGCTTAAGGGGCGGATGGTACGAGCAGTACTTC
>TRBV27|16|.|.|TRBJ1-1
CASSLVSGTGNSEAFF
TGTGCCAGCAGTTTAGTATCCGGGACGGGGAACAGTGAAGCTTTCTTT
>TRBV29-1|11|.|.|TRBJ2-7
CSVILSYEQYF
TGCAGCGTTATACTCTCCTACGAGCAGTACTTC
>TRBV29-1|12|few|.|TRBJ1-4
CSVGGGNEKLFF
TGCAGCGTTGGAGGGGGGAATGAAAAACTGTTTTTT